What follows is one T cell receptor beta chain and its context. This clone appeared a few times. Its antigen is not yet known. No qualities accompany the bases; no much larger clone lies one base away. This same CDR3 is encoded by further DNA sequences in the sample. This sample was taken from a study of CD8+ T cells in alopecia areata (dated by TCRdb to between 2017 and 2018). Background on the whole study: The treated patients, all with moderate-to-severe alopecia areata, were enrolled in an open-label pilot trial of oral tofacitinib given at 5 to 10 mg twice daily. Patients stayed on tofacitinib for 6 to 18 months and then had 6 months of follow-up off drug so that delayed response and recurrence could be assessed. For the treated patients, the SALT score, which quantifies what percentage of scalp surface area is affected, served as the measure of disease severity. To study T cell clonal expansion in alopecia areata, the researchers applied high-throughput TCRbeta sequencing to both the C3H/HeJ mouse model and human patients. On the human side, TCRbeta sequencing was run on scalp tissue and on sorted CD4+ and CD8+ peripheral blood T cells from healthy controls and from alopecia areata patients with either patchy or totalis/universalis disease. Biopsies were taken from tofacitinib-treated patients at baseline and again at 4 and 24 weeks into treatment, and several of those patients also had a later scalp biopsy. Scalp clonality was compared across normal scalp (n=4), patchy alopecia areata scalp (n=8), and alopecia totalis/universalis scalp (n=8). RNA was obtained with the PAXgene miRNA kit for fixed scalp, the miRNeasy kit for PBMCs, and the RNeasy kit for mouse skin. immunoSEQ multiplex PCR using 35 Vbeta forward primers and 13 Jbeta reverse primers was used to amplify TCRbeta CDR3 regions. Paper-wide results and their limitations: Scalp TCR repertoire analysis is complicated because resident alphabeta T cells in normal human skin are also sequenced, whereas mouse skin is dominated by gammadelta T cells. Because the treated cohort was small and included a single nonresponder, larger studies are needed to assess links between baseline CD8+ expansion and response. Scalp clonality and the number of expanded CD8+ clones among the top 100 scalp clones were significantly decreased by tofacitinib. Compared with mice, TCR sequences shared between patients were less clear, possibly partly because of HLA diversity across the patient population. Compared with normal scalp, lesional scalp had higher clonality and more expanded CD8+ clones, particularly in alopecia totalis/universalis, a pattern that suggests antigenic drive. During tofacitinib treatment, many expanded lesional clones remained in scalp and blood, and this persistence may partly explain relapse after treatment is stopped.

V loses 4 bases of germline sequence and J loses 4 bases, and the interval between the two ends is 12 bases. CDR1 and CDR2 are drawn from the germline V gene: SGHRS, YFSETQ. The CDR3, from cysteine to phenylalanine, totals 13 residues. Only the CDR3 part of the read is kept: 39 bases, read in frame from the first base. Taken with the paper, the label for time point translates to: 24 weeks on oral tofacitinib. What the treatment or condition label conveys for this sample: oral pan-JAK inhibitor, 5-10 mg twice daily. Lesional scalp punch biopsies and peripheral blood were obtained from alopecia areata patients. After PBMCs were isolated by density centrifugation and stained for CD3, CD4 and CD8, a FACSAria was used to sort CD4+ and CD8+ T cells. Receptor libraries were prepared by the immunoSEQ multiplex PCR assay. For TCR sequencing, RNA was extracted from every sample and reverse transcribed into cDNA to serve as template. First-strand cDNA was synthesized using SuperScript III with a 2:1 mix of oligo-dT and random hexamers. A synthetic immune receptor repertoire was used to measure amplification bias, and any remaining bias was corrected computationally. From the authors' description of their analysis: Raw reads were preprocessed to remove errors, and CDR3 was defined by IMGT conventions from the conserved cysteine to phenylalanine. Clonality was computed as 1 minus the Shannon entropy, with the entropy normalized by log2 of the number of productive unique TCRs. Whether each scalp clone was CD4 or CD8 was inferred by checking scalp TCRbeta sequences against the CD4 and CD8 repertoires from sorted blood. The clones in this table, taken by TCRdb from immuneACCESS, are in-frame only. Not every clone is retained; where verified, under half of the shortfall comes from an unresolved V gene, and the cause of the rest is unknown. Clonal size and the V and J genes are those of that table, whereas D and trimming came from the DNA. The sample table lists about 100,000 clones, around 40% of them with a count of one. More than 15% of the sample is held by the ten biggest clonotypes.

The TCR was taken from a human donor with alopecia areata. Sample: CD8+ T cells sorted from blood, taken at week 24, from a patient treated with tofacitinib. Rearrangement joined TRBV5-1 to TRBJ2-7; the D element could tentatively be TRBD1 or TRBD2, as 5 bases agree for each. The nucleotide sequence is given as TGCGCCAGCAGCCCCGGGACGACTTACGAGCAGTACTTC. Translation gives CASSPGTTYEQYF.